What follows are 5 T cell receptor beta chains derived from one specimen sequenced in a study of regulatory T cells in long-lasting Graves disease. Arm-PCR with iRepertoire HTBI primers amplified the CDR3 regions for these TCR beta libraries. TCRdb re-derived calls from the multiplex PCR reads in MiXCR, one entry per CDR3 protein. The top ten clones hold about 7% of a sample with around 450,000 distinct CDR3 sequences, about 22% of them seen once. Time point in this sample: persistent/refractory GD, antithyroid drugs over 5 years with positive TRAb. The TCR library was made from RNA extracted from PBMCs. The specimen comprised peripheral blood mononuclear cells (PBMCs), sampled when the disease was refractory, from a patient treated with antithyroid drugs. All receptors come from a female donor with Graves disease.

This sequence joins TRBV7-3 and TRBJ2-5, with a tentative D call TRBD2 (6 bases). The CDR3 extends over 15 amino acids. V lost 5 bases and J 4 bases, leaving 17 bases between the germline ends. Germline V CDR1 and CDR2: SGHTA, FQGTGA. CDR3 residues: CASSPTSSVGETQYF. CDR3 DNA sequence: TGTGCCAGCAGCCCGACTTCTAGCGTCGGAGAGACCCAGTACTTC.

This clonotype turned up a few times. The junction departs from germline at one end; a sequencing error may be responsible. This sequence joins TRBV7-9 and TRBJ2-7, with 10 bases identical to TRBD2. The CDR3 consists of 14 residues. Germline V gene sequence: CDR1 SEHNR, CDR2 FQNEAQ (reference sequence). The CDR3 region has the DNA TGTGCCATCACGAAGGCTAGCGGGAGCTCCGAGCAGTCCTTC. The encoded protein is CAITKASGSSEQSF.

As to this clonotype: The junction differs from germline at one of its ends, possibly a read error. The V call is TRBV14, the J call TRBJ1-2, with D perhaps matching TRBD1 (5 bases). CDR3 size: 14 residues. The germline gives CDR1 SGHDN, CDR2 FVKESK. This CDR3 reads CASSQGSQGVDYTF. The CDR3 coding sequence is TGTGCCAGTAGCCAAGGTTCTCAGGGAGTGGACTACACCTTC.

Details on this clonotype: The CDR3 does not end in the conserved phenylalanine or tryptophan, so this is likely a read error. The rearrangement joins TRBV7-3 to TRBJ1-1, with a possible D match to TRBD1 (5 bases). With 1 base removed from V and 1 base from J, the gap between germline ends came to 7 bases. Germline CDR1 and CDR2: SGHTA and FQGTGA. The CDR3 length is 14 residues. The CDR3 DNA is TGTGCCAGCAGCTTAATTGACAGGAACACTGAAGCTTTCCTT. Encoded protein: CASSLIDRNTEAFL.

This clonotype occurred many times. The chain links TRBV27 to TRBJ1-5; D might be TRBD1 (6 bases). Trimming removed 2 bases from V and 9 bases from J, with 17 bases in between. The CDR3 runs to 15 residues. Germline V gene data show CDR1 as MNHEY and CDR2 as SMNVEV (reference sequence). DNA of the CDR3: TGTGCCAGCAGTTTAGGGGGACATCCACGTTGGCCCCAGCATTTT. Amino acids: CASSLGGHPRWPQHF.